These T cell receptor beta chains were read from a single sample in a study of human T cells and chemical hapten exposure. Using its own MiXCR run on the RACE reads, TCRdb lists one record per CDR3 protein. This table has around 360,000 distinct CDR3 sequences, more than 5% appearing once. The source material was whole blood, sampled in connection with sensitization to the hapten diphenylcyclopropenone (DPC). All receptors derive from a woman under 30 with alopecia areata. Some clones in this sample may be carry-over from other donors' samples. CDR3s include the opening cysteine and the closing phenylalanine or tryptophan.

CASNEQPDSNQPQHF | 15 | TRBJ1-5 | TRBV6-4
CASSLAGGAKNIQYF | 15 | TRBJ2-4 | TRBV5-6
CSARDGQGARGYTF | 14 | TRBJ1-2 | TRBV20-1
CASSLRDRGNTGELFF | 16 | TRBJ2-2 | TRBV5-5
CASSEAQSPMTLYTF | 15 | TRBJ1-2 | TRBV6-1
CASSSPTGPISYEQYF | 16 | TRBJ2-7 | TRBV6-2/TRBV6-3
CASSQDGPYGGSNQPQHF | 18 | TRBJ1-5 | TRBV4-2
CASSTLAGGAQYF | 13 | TRBJ2-4 | TRBV7-2
CSVDPSMIETQYF | 13 | TRBJ2-5 | TRBV29-1
CASSGPRKGETQYF | 14 | TRBJ2-5 | TRBV6-2/TRBV6-3
CASSQDWSAGATDTQYF | 17 | TRBJ2-3 | TRBV4-2